Following are 13 T cell receptor beta chains from one sample sequenced in a study of graft-versus-host responses after intestinal transplantation. The protocol was immunoSEQ multiplex PCR, while the TCRdb copy is restricted to in-frame clones and leaves out a portion. In the table there are 90,000 to 95,000 clones, 85% to 95% of which are singletons. These TCRs' antigens remain unknown. The input for sequencing was unstimulated CD8+ T cells sorted from spleen or lymph node cells, taken before intestinal transplant. Every receptor here comes from a human donor who received an intestinal transplant.

This chain uses TRBV7-9 with TRBJ2-7; D is ambiguous. Per germline, CDR1 SEHNR and CDR2 FQNEAQ (reference sequence). CDR3 length: 12 residues. Deletions cut 2 bases from V and 3 bases from J, with 5 bases between. The CDR3 nucleotides are TGTGCCAGCAGCTTATGCGGCTACGAGCAGTACTTC. Protein sequence: CASSLCGYEQYF.

V and J are TRBV7-3 and TRBJ1-2, with D possibly TRBD1 on 5 matching bases. V was pared by 0 bases and J by 6 bases, with 8 bases between. Germline assignment: CDR1 SGHTA and CDR2 FQGTGA. The CDR3 is 13 amino acids. The CDR3 loop reads CASSLTGEDGYTF. The CDR3 nucleotides read TGTGCCAGCAGCTTAACAGGGGAGGATGGCTACACCTTC.

The V and J genes are TRBV6-5 and TRBJ2-7; 7 bases fit TRBD2. The CDR3 runs to 16 residues. V gave up 0 bases and J gave up 3 bases; unmatched junction bases: 8. Germline V CDR1 and CDR2: MNHEY, SVGAGI. CDR3: CASSYSRPREDYEQYF. CDR3 nucleotide sequence: TGTGCCAGCAGTTACTCGAGGCCCCGGGAGGACTACGAGCAGTACTTC.

The rearrangement links TRBV4-1 to TRBJ1-1; D is possibly TRBD1 (5 bases). The length of the CDR3 is 15 residues. The V and J ends lost 1 base and 5 bases respectively, with 14 bases between them. From germline, CDR1 is MGHRA and CDR2 YSYEKL. CDR3 nucleotides: TGCGCCAGCAGCCAAGCTCTCAGCGGGGGAACTGAAGCTTTCTTT. This translates into CASSQALSGGTEAFF.

This chain links TRBV6-6 with TRBJ2-3, with a tentative D call TRBD2 (5 bases). V shed 3 bases and J shed 2 bases, with 6 bases lying between them. The CDR3 has 13 residues. Germline assignment: CDR1 MNHNY and CDR2 SVGAGI (reference sequence). CDR3 DNA sequence: TGTGCCAGCAGTTATCGGGACACAGATACGCAGTATTTT. This translates into CASSYRDTDTQYF.

The rearrangement joins TRBV7-9 to TRBJ2-2, with D uncertain. CDR1 is SEHNR and CDR2 is FQNEAQ in the germline V gene (reference sequence). V was clipped by 3 bases and J by 3 bases, with 11 bases between them. The CDR3 runs 15 residues. The CDR3 loop reads CASSFKVRDTGELFF. As DNA, the CDR3 is TGTGCCAGCAGCTTTAAGGTTCGCGACACCGGGGAGCTGTTTTTT.

V usage is TRBV6-5 and J usage is TRBJ2-1; D is ambiguous. CDR1 is MNHEY, CDR2 SVGAGI, per germline. Trimming pared 8 bases from V and 10 bases from J, leaving 18 bases between. There are 13 residues in the CDR3. As DNA, the CDR3 is TGTGCCAGCGGTTTCGCGGCCTTAGGCGAGCAGTTCTTC. It specifies CASGFAALGEQFF.

This chain links TRBV15 with TRBJ2-2; D may match TRBD1 or TRBD2 (5 bases each). CDR3 size: 18 residues. With 3 bases removed from V and 0 bases from J, the gap between germline ends came to 17 bases. Per germline, CDR1 LNHNV and CDR2 YYDKDF (reference sequence). As DNA, the CDR3 is TGTGCCACCAGCAGTGACCGGGACCGACCAGCGAACACCGGGGAGCTGTTTTTT. Encoded protein: CATSSDRDRPANTGELFF.

CDR3 loop: CASSIEGAYGKNTEAFF. CDR3 nucleotide sequence: TGTGCCAGTAGTATAGAGGGGGCGTACGGTAAGAACACTGAAGCTTTCTTT. V is TRBV19 and J is TRBJ1-1, with D possibly TRBD1 on 6 matching bases. The CDR3 runs 17 residues. V gave up 0 bases and J gave up 1 base, with 15 bases separating them. Germline assignment: CDR1 LNHDA and CDR2 SQIVND (reference sequence).

The CDR3: CASSLTDRLDSPLHF. DNA for the CDR3: TGCGCCAGCAGCTTGACGGACAGGCTAGATTCACCCCTCCACTTT. The J gene is TRBJ1-6, the V gene TRBV5-1; TRBD1 aligns across 7 bases. V gave up 1 base and J gave up 8 bases; unmatched junction bases: 6. The V gene's germline CDR1 is SGHRS and CDR2 YFSETQ. This CDR3 comprises 15 residues.

For this clone: Mismatch with germline at one junction end may stem from a read error. The J gene is TRBJ2-4, the V gene TRBV13; unclear D gene. Germline V CDR1 and CDR2: PRHDT, FYEKMQ (reference sequence). The CDR3 contains 13 residues. CDR3: CATDIIPKDIQYF. CDR3 in DNA: TGTGCCACAGATATTATCCCCAAAGACATTCAGTACTTC. Complete variable domain (other parts from reference TRBV13 and TRBJ2-4): AAGVIQSPRHLIKEKRETATLKCYPIPRHDTVYWYQQGPGQDPQFLISFYEKMQSDKGSIPDRFSAQQFSDYHSELNMSSLELGDSALYFCATDIIPKDIQYFGAGTRLSVL.

This clone showed up just once. This chain uses TRBV7-9 with TRBJ2-7; D remains ambiguous. The CDR3 covers 13 residues. The germline V gene has CDR1 SEHNR and CDR2 FQNEAQ (reference sequence). V gave up 0 bases and J gave up 1 base, with 4 bases separating them. This chain's CDR3 is CASSLAQSYEQYF. The CDR3 DNA follows: TGTGCCAGCAGCTTAGCCCAGTCCTACGAGCAGTACTTC.

This chain uses TRBV5-4 with TRBJ2-7, with 9 bases identical to TRBD1. Trimming at V came to 0 bases and at J to 5 bases, leaving 6 bases not matched to a gene. This CDR3 has 15 residues. Per germline, CDR1 SGHNT and CDR2 YYREEE (reference sequence). The CDR3, as DNA: TGTGCCAGCAGCTTGGCCGGGACAGGGAAAGACGAGCAGTACTTC. Its protein product is CASSLAGTGKDEQYF. Looking up the rest from reference TRBV5-4 and TRBJ2-7 gives the full variable domain: ETGVTQSPTHLIKTRGQQVTLRCSSQSGHNTVSWYQQALGQGPQFIFQYYREEENGRGNFPPRFSGLQFPNYSSELNVNALELDDSALYLCASSLAGTGKDEQYFGPGTRLTVT.